The 23 T cell receptor beta chains below were found in one sample sequenced in a study of T cells in Graves' hyperthyroidism and ophthalmopathy. RNA transcripts yielded amplified TCR beta CDR3 regions. In the first-round RT-PCR of the TCR CDR3, the HTBI primer set was used. TCRdb re-derived calls from the multiplex PCR reads in MiXCR, one entry per CDR3 protein. The data hold some 650,000 distinct CDR3 sequences, with approximately 15% observed a single time. The sample consisted of blood. These receptors originate from a woman in her thirties or forties with Graves' ophthalmopathy.

This clonotype has a handful of counts. This rearrangement joins TRBV7-8 to TRBJ2-4; D uncertain. The CDR3 is 13 amino acids. Trimming took off 0 bases at V and 6 bases at J, with 6 bases between the two ends. Germline-derived CDR1 and CDR2 are SGHVS and FQNEAQ. For the CDR3, the DNA is TGTGCCAGCAGCTTAGCTGGGATAAACATTCAGTACTTC. It encodes CASSLAGINIQYF. Looking up the rest from reference TRBV7-8 and TRBJ2-4 gives the full variable domain: GAGVSQSPRYKVAKRGQDVALRCDPISGHVSLFWYQQALGQGPEFLTYFQNEAQLDKSGLPSDRFFAERPEGSVSTLKIQRTQQEDSAVYLCASSLAGINIQYFGAGTRLSVL.

V and J are TRBV2 and TRBJ2-5, with D tentatively TRBD1 or TRBD2 (5 bases each). The CDR3 contains 16 residues. Germline CDR1 reads SNHLY; CDR2 reads FYNNEI. V was clipped by 8 bases and J by 2 bases, with 21 bases between them. The CDR3 spells CASEAGGRPPQETQYF. The CDR3 nucleotides read TGTGCCAGCGAGGCTGGGGGACGACCCCCTCAAGAGACCCAGTACTTC.

This clonotype was seen more than once but under ten times. The chain uses TRBV20-1 and TRBJ2-7; 8 nucleotides agree with TRBD2. The CDR3 runs 17 residues. V lost 0 bases and J lost 2; bases outside the gene matches: 12. Per germline, CDR1 DFQATT and CDR2 SNEGSKA (reference sequence). CDR3 bases: TGCAGTGCTAGAGAGGGGGCTAGCGGGCCCTCGACCTACGAGCAGTACTTC. Protein sequence: CSAREGASGPSTYEQYF.

The chain employs TRBV5-6 and TRBJ1-3; tentative D call: TRBD1 (6 bases). The CDR3 runs 16 residues. Germline V gene lookup returns CDR1 SGHDT and CDR2 YYEEEE. V was shortened by 4 bases and J by 1 base, with 15 bases between the two germline ends. CDR3 DNA: TGTGCCAGCAGCGTACTGGGGGGCGCGTCTGGAAACACCATATATTTT. It yields the protein CASSVLGGASGNTIYF.

This clonotype appeared many times. The chain recombines TRBV9 with TRBJ2-7; TRBD1 might be the D (5 bases). The CDR3 extends over 14 amino acids. The V end was cut by 0 bases, the J end by 0 bases, with 7 bases between. Germline V gives CDR1 SGDLS, CDR2 YYNGEE. In DNA form, the CDR3 reads TGTGCCAGCAGCGTAGACAGGTTCTCCTACGAGCAGTACTTC. Translating it yields CASSVDRFSYEQYF.

This clonotype was counted at least ten times. The rearrangement uses TRBV2 and TRBJ2-3, with D maybe TRBD1 (5 bases). V dropped 7 bases and J dropped 2 bases, with 16 bases sitting between them. CDR3 size: 15 residues. CDR1 and CDR2 from the germline V gene are SNHLY and FYNNEI. The CDR3 spells CASISDTSPTDTQYF. CDR3 nucleotides: TGTGCCAGCATCTCGGACACCTCTCCCACAGATACGCAGTATTTT.

A few counts support this clonotype. The chain combines TRBV28 with TRBJ2-4, with no clear D. V lost 6 bases to trimming and J lost 0 bases, with 9 bases between them. The CDR3 covers 14 residues. Germline V gene lookup returns CDR1 MDHEN and CDR2 SYDVKM. CDR3 DNA: TGTGCCAGCAGACAACTACTAGCCAAAAACATTCAGTACTTC. Translation: CASRQLLAKNIQYF.

This clonotype was detected only a few times. The V and J genes are TRBV12-3 or TRBV12-4 and TRBJ1-3; D might be TRBD1 (5 bases). With 5 bases removed from V and 13 bases from J, the gap between germline ends came to 24 bases. The CDR3 totals 15 residues. The CDR3 is CASSRRVTAGDEIYF. The CDR3 DNA follows: TGTGCCAGCAGTCGCAGGGTAACTGCCGGAGATGAAATATATTTT.

This clonotype was counted many times. This chain uses TRBV29-1 with TRBJ1-1; a weak D match, TRBD1 (5 bases). Germline CDR1 reads SQVTM; CDR2 reads ANQGSEA. Trimming removed 1 base at V and 1 base at J, with 10 bases between. The CDR3 is made up of 14 amino acids. The CDR3 reads CSVEGGTANTEAFF. The CDR3 nucleotides are TGCAGCGTTGAAGGGGGGACCGCGAACACTGAAGCTTTCTTT.

Many counts were recorded for this clonotype. The rearrangement links TRBV28 to TRBJ2-1; D may be TRBD2 (6 bases). The CDR3 has 14 residues. The germline V and J ends were trimmed by 2 bases and 9 bases, with 14 bases remaining between them. CDR1 and CDR2 (germline): MDHEN, SYDVKM. Here the CDR3 reads CASSLRLDSPEQFF. DNA for the CDR3: TGTGCCAGCAGTTTAAGACTAGACTCTCCTGAGCAGTTCTTC.

The rearrangement uses TRBV30 and TRBJ2-1; 9 positions agree with TRBD2. This CDR3 contains 16 residues. The J segment lost 4 bases and the V segment lost 2 bases, leaving 9 bases of the junction unmatched. CDR1 GTSNPN and CDR2 SVGIG come from the germline V gene (reference sequence). CDR3 in DNA: TGTGCCTGGAGTATCCGCTGGCGGGAGGGATACAATGAGCAGTTCTTC. Amino acids: CAWSIRWREGYNEQFF.

The chain combines TRBV3-1 with TRBJ2-7; 9 bases are a match to TRBD1. The CDR3 sequence is 15 residues long. From germline, CDR1 is LGHDT and CDR2 YNNKEL (reference sequence). V trimming: 0 bases; J trimming: 6 bases; junction bases outside the gene matches: 6. The CDR3 DNA follows: TGTGCCAGCAGCCAAGATCGGGACAGGGCTTCCGAGCAGTACTTC. Translating it yields CASSQDRDRASEQYF.

For this clonotype: A much larger clone differs from this one at a single base, so this may be a read error. The chain couples TRBV9 to TRBJ1-2; 8 nucleotides match TRBD1. This CDR3 has 16 amino acids. CDR1 is SGDLS, CDR2 YYNGEE, per germline. CDR3 in amino acids: CASSVSTGDFNYGCTF. The CDR3 region has the DNA TGTGCCAGCAGCGTATCGACAGGGGACTTCAACTATGGCTGCACCTTC.

V is TRBV10-2 and J is TRBJ2-5; tentatively, D is TRBD1 or TRBD2 (6 bases each). The CDR3 runs 16 residues. V shed 5 bases and J shed 5 bases, with 21 bases lying between them. Germline CDR1 and CDR2: WSHSY and SAAADI. The CDR3 is CASSPASGAREETQYF. The CDR3 DNA sequence: TGCGCCAGCAGTCCGGCGTCGGGGGCCAGGGAGGAGACCCAGTACTTC.

This chain joins TRBV6-1 and TRBJ2-3, with TRBD2 matching 9 bases. There are 17 residues in the CDR3. The V gene's germline CDR1 is MNHNS and CDR2 SASEGT. The V gene end was trimmed by 2 bases and the J gene end by 4 bases; junction bases not matched to a gene: 10. The CDR3 DNA reads TGTGCCAGCAGTGAATTGGGGGCGGGGGGGCGCTCAGATACGCAGTATTTT. Translation: CASSELGAGGRSDTQYF.

Here the CDR3 DNA reads TGTGCCAGTATACGGACTAGCGGGAGCTACAATGAGCAGTTCTTC. This gives the protein CASIRTSGSYNEQFF. This chain uses TRBV19 with TRBJ2-1; TRBD2 matches 13 bases. The germline gives CDR1 LNHDA, CDR2 SQIVND (reference sequence). The V gene end was trimmed by 7 bases and the J gene end by 3 bases; junction bases not matched to a gene: 3. The CDR3 extends over 15 amino acids.

The rearrangement links TRBV7-8 to TRBJ2-6; D is uncertain. This CDR3 has 14 residues. The germline V and J ends were trimmed by 2 bases and 4 bases, with 6 bases remaining between them. Germline values: CDR1 SGHVS, CDR2 FQNEAQ. CDR3 coding DNA: TGTGCCAGCAGCTTAATGGGGGGGGCCAACGTCCTGACTTTC. It translates to CASSLMGGANVLTF.

This clonotype was observed at least ten times. The rearrangement links TRBV20-1 to TRBJ2-7, with TRBD1 matching 7 bases. Germline V gene sequence: CDR1 DFQATT, CDR2 SNEGSKA (reference sequence). After removal of 3 bases from V and 3 bases from J, the junction contained 8 bases not matched to a gene. The CDR3 length is 14 residues. This chain's CDR3 is CSASLRQGYYEQYF. In DNA, the CDR3 is TGCAGTGCTAGCCTACGACAGGGTTACTACGAGCAGTACTTC.

This clonotype showed up just a few times. The J gene is TRBJ1-1, the V gene TRBV6-1, with TRBD1 as a possible D gene (6 bases). Germline V gene sequence: CDR1 MNHNS, CDR2 SASEGT. Trimming shortened V by 6 bases and J by 0 bases, and 20 bases separated the two germline ends. This CDR3 has 17 amino acids. CDR3 sequence reads: CASSVAHRVAMNTEAFF. The CDR3 nucleotides read TGTGCCAGCAGCGTCGCCCACAGGGTCGCTATGAACACTGAAGCTTTCTTT.

The chain combines TRBV30 with TRBJ2-3; TRBD2 agrees at 10 bases. Germline V gene sequence: CDR1 GTSNPN, CDR2 SVGIG (reference sequence). Trimming took 3 bases from V and 2 from J; bases not matched to a gene: 5. The CDR3 runs to 15 residues. As DNA, the CDR3 is TGTGCCTGGAGCTCAAGCGGGAGGGCCACAGATACGCAGTATTTT. Its protein product is CAWSSSGRATDTQYF.

This clonotype was seen ten or more times. The chain links TRBV2 to TRBJ2-7, with D possibly being TRBD2 (5 bases). Germline CDR1 and CDR2: SNHLY and FYNNEI. V lost 7 bases and J 6 bases, leaving 19 bases between the germline ends. This CDR3 has 14 amino acids. The CDR3 sequence is CASNQEAVRGEQYF. The CDR3 DNA follows: TGTGCCAGCAACCAGGAGGCGGTGAGAGGCGAGCAGTACTTC.

At least ten counts were recorded for this clonotype. The chain is built from TRBV12-3 or TRBV12-4 and TRBJ2-7; TRBD2 aligns across 9 bases. The CDR3 is 15 residues long. The ends lost 7 bases at V and 3 bases at J; junction bases unmatched: 10. The chain's CDR3 is CASKRSGRPNYEQYF. In DNA form, the CDR3 reads TGTGCCAGCAAAAGGAGCGGGAGGCCAAACTACGAGCAGTACTTC.

Many counts were recorded for this clonotype. The chain combines TRBV28 with TRBJ2-7; D is ambiguous. V was pared by 3 bases and J by 4 bases, with 7 bases between. This CDR3 region has 12 residues. Germline V CDR1 and CDR2: MDHEN, SYDVKM. CDR3 protein: CASSFQMYEQYF. The CDR3 bases are TGTGCCAGCAGTTTCCAGATGTACGAGCAGTACTTC.